Presented here are 6 T cell receptor beta chains from one specimen sequenced in a study of pediatric ulcerative colitis. Clones were read by immunoSEQ multiplex PCR, and TCRdb kept only the in-frame ones, dropping some. The repertoire includes tens of thousands of clones, about nine tenths of them detected once, and 3% to 4.5% sits in the top ten. Sequencing was carried out using blood. Receptors originate from a boy aged 5-17 years with severe ulcerative colitis.

V usage is TRBV4-3 and J usage is TRBJ2-1; no firm D call. This CDR3 has 14 amino acids. Germline CDR1 is LGHNA and CDR2 is YSLEER. V was clipped by 0 bases and J by 0 bases, with 3 bases between them. CDR3 nucleotides: TGCGCCAGCAGCCAAGATCCCTCCTACAATGAGCAGTTCTTC. Amino acids: CASSQDPSYNEQFF.

This chain connects TRBV2 to TRBJ2-7, with D perhaps matching TRBD1 (5 bases). The CDR3 has 17 amino acids. V was pared by 4 bases and J by 1 base, with 20 bases between. The germline V gene encodes CDR1 SNHLY and CDR2 FYNNEI. CDR3: CASSGEQARLLSYEQYF. CDR3 in DNA: TGTGCCAGCAGTGGAGAACAGGCCAGGCTCTTGTCCTACGAGCAGTACTTC.

This clone was seen once. The V and J genes are TRBV19 and TRBJ2-5, with TRBD1 matching 9 bases. The end of the DNA aligns better with TRBJ2-7, so the J call may be wrong. CDR3 size: 15 residues. Germline V CDR1 and CDR2: LNHDA, SQIVND (reference sequence). CDR3 in DNA: TGTGCCAGTAGTGGGACCGGGACAGGGTCCTACGAGCAGTACTTC. Its protein is CASSGTGTGSYEQYF.

The chain uses TRBV19 and TRBJ1-1; D remains ambiguous. The V end lost 2 bases, the J end lost 1 base, and 8 bases lay between the germline ends. The CDR3 length is 14 residues. Germline V CDR1 and CDR2: LNHDA, SQIVND (reference sequence). The CDR3, as DNA: TGTGCCAGTAGTATAATGCGGGGGAACACTGAAGCTTTCTTT. Its protein is CASSIMRGNTEAFF.

The chain uses TRBV4-3 and TRBJ2-1; 10 nucleotides match TRBD2. Trimming removed 2 bases from V and 6 bases from J; junction bases left unmatched: 10. The CDR3 sequence is 17 residues long. Germline V gene sequence: CDR1 LGHNA, CDR2 YSLEER. CDR3 in amino acids: CASSQSLGLADLNEQFF. In DNA, the CDR3 is TGCGCCAGCAGCCAATCACTCGGACTAGCGGACCTCAATGAGCAGTTCTTC.

The chain uses TRBV7-2 and TRBJ1-1, with D possibly TRBD1 on 6 matching bases. The length of the CDR3 is 14 residues. Germline lookup yields CDR1 SGHTA and CDR2 FQGNSA. Trimming removed 5 bases at V and 3 bases at J, with 13 bases between. The CDR3 bases are TGTGCCAGCAGCCCCAGACAGGTTTACACTGAAGCTTTCTTT. Protein sequence: CASSPRQVYTEAFF.